This TCR beta chain was documented in a study of blood T cell repertoires in COVID-19 (dated by TCRdb to about 2020). The study in broad terms: Samples covering the acute and convalescent phases of COVID-19 were provided by collaborators in the United States, Italy and Spain. The material from the prospective study consisted of cDNA or gDNA derived from T cells, B-cell-depleted T cells, or PBMCs. Subjects who had been exposed to COVID-19, were actively infected with it, or had recovered from it provided the deeply sampled blood TCRbeta repertoires that made up the dataset. The repertoires were made available in a free public database intended to serve as a resource for research on the immune response to SARS-CoV-2. Samples came from the ongoing ImmuneRACE study (first 160 participants) plus 1,254 subjects from 6 global collaborators. Nearly every sample came with metadata listing a de-identified subject ID, COVID-19 status, age in years and sex. HLA class I and class II types, where available, came from metadata supplied by the sample provider rather than from assay-based typing. Broad study findings and their caveats: How much clinical and demographic metadata was included differed by source and by participant, and the metadata was provided uncurated.

TCRbeta CDR3 regions were amplified from genomic DNA by means of the immunoSEQ Assay, a bias-controlled multiplex PCR. The paper's processing steps were these. The number of nucleated cells in each sample was estimated by amplification of reference gene primers within the assay. To quantify the absolute abundance of each unique TCRbeta CDR3 rearrangement, sequence reads were collapsed and filtered. For each sample, productive Simpson clonality was calculated as the square root of Simpson's diversity index across productive rearrangements. The clones in this table, taken by TCRdb from immuneACCESS, are in-frame only. Not every clone is retained; where verified, under half of the shortfall comes from an unresolved V gene, and the cause of the rest is unknown. The V and J calls and clone size are taken from that table; D and trimming were inferred from the DNA. In all, the sample holds roughly 150,000 clones, and 80% of those were seen once. Approximately 5.4% of the sample lies in the top ten.

Enrolling through a virtual design, the prospective study's participants ranged in age from roughly 18 to 95 years and lived across roughly 23 United States geographic areas. To assign participants to cohorts, the prospective study relied on clinical history that participants themselves reported in a screening survey and a study questionnaire. For ImmuneRACE Cohort 3, a participant was defined as recovered based on two consecutive negative NP/OP PCR tests, clearance by a healthcare professional, or resolution of symptoms. Each participant in the prospective study had whole blood, serum and a nasopharyngeal or oropharyngeal swab collected by mobile phlebotomists. Over a roughly two-month period, participants in the prospective study had the option of providing additional blood draws and questionnaires. Before DNA extraction, prospective study blood samples were shipped either frozen or at room temperature.

Spanning cysteine to valine, the CDR3 consists of 15 amino acids. CDR3 DNA only is kept here, 45 bases in frame from base 1. CDR1 and CDR2 are drawn from the germline V gene (reference sequence): SGHKS, YYEKEE. V trim: 3 bases; J trim: 2 bases; unmatched bases: 6. Concerning this clone itself: The antigen it binds to is not known. No clone much larger than this one lies a single base away; base qualities are absent.

This sequence was found in a middle-aged man who had recovered from COVID-19. This receptor chain uses TRBV5-5 and TRBJ2-7; 9 junctional bases match TRBD1. Specimen: PBMCs or T cells enriched from blood (not recorded which). DNA sequence: TGTGCCAGCAGCTGGGAGGACAGGGGAGCCTACGAGCAGTACGTC. This sequence encodes CASSWEDRGAYEQYV.